The entry that follows covers one T cell receptor beta chain sequence. The CDR3 covers 13 residues. In germline, CDR1 is ENHRY, CDR2 SYGVKD. Trimming removed 6 bases from V and 0 bases from J, with 3 bases in between. Produced via immunoSEQ multiplex PCR; TCRdb's table is partial and in-frame only. The sample comprises about 68,000 clones, around 80% of which are singletons, and 5% to 6.5% rests with the top ten. This sample stems from a study of PD-1 blockade in mismatch repair-deficient tumors. Study details: All were previously treated, progressing patients with eleven to twelve mismatch repair-deficient cancer types.

The input for sequencing was peripheral blood, taken 2 weeks after starting pembrolizumab. The gene calls are TRBV10-3 and TRBJ2-6; D remains ambiguous. The source of this sequence is an adult with mismatch repair-deficient cancer. In DNA, the CDR3 is TGTGCCATCAGCGCCTCTGGGGCCAACGTCCTGACTTTC. This gives the protein CAISASGANVLTF.